This T cell receptor (beta chain) stems from a study of vaccination and CD4 T cells after COVID-19 (dated by TCRdb to between 2021 and 2024). Looking at the study overall: Convalescent patients had a positive SARS-CoV-2 result on nasal swab PCR, and of these patients, some ten had mild disease and one had severe disease. The convalescent cohort included six males and four females, with two Hispanic individuals, seven Caucasians, two Asians and one multiracial person. Each participant got two doses of either the Pfizer-BioNTech BNT162b2 vaccine (n=8) or the Moderna mRNA-1273 vaccine (n=2). Post-COVID blood samples from convalescent patients were collected a median of about 100 days after diagnosis, with a range of 35 to 161 days. Post-vaccine blood samples were obtained a median of about 70 days after the second vaccine dose, with a range of about 12 to 241 days. The cultures were stimulated with overlapping spike peptide pools from SARS-CoV-2 and from the common cold coronaviruses HCoV-NL63, HCoV-OC43 and HCoV-229E. In control cultures, a CEFX viral epitope pool was used as positive control, an HIV-1 Nef peptide pool was used as negative control, or no peptide was added. In about 11 COVID-19 convalescent patients and a handful of infection-naive healthy vaccine recipients, the spike-specific CD4+ TCR repertoire before mRNA vaccination was compared with the repertoire after mRNA vaccination.

The library was prepared using PCR. TCR sequencing of DNA from cultured CD4+ T cells used the Oncomine TCR Beta short-read assay at the Johns Hopkins FTIC core. The QIAamp micro DNA kit was used to extract genomic DNA from the cultured CD4+ T cells. Oncomine TCR Beta libraries from cultured CD4+ T cells were pooled with unique dual indexes and sequenced on an Illumina iSeq 100. The original methods were these. Non-productive sequences were removed, and CDR3s not starting with C, not ending with F or W, or shorter than 7 amino acids were discarded. The MANAFEST web application was used to identify antigen-specific clonotypes by comparing peptide-stimulated wells against reference wells and other culture wells. An FDR below 0.05, an odds ratio above 5, and a productive frequency above 0.1% in at least two of three replicate wells were required for clones to be considered positive. A clonotype counted as cross-reactive if it showed significant expansion both in the SARS-CoV-2 spike wells and in at least one common cold coronavirus spike condition. Levenshtein distances (stringdist) and unrooted phylogenetic trees (ape) in R version 3.6.1 were used to assess CDR3 homology. TCRdb reworked the public reads: Q25 trimming with fastp, MiXCR clone assembly, productive beta chains retained. Entries that share a CDR3 protein sequence are merged under the most common genes and DNA. The V and J calls and clone size are TCRdb's, not the authors'. The sample includes 9,000 to 15,000 distinct CDR3 sequences, with 60% to 75% observed a single time. The ten largest account for roughly 13% of the sample.

This clonotype was observed a handful of times. Its antigen is still unknown. No qualities accompany the bases; no much larger clone lies one base away. This specimen's treatment or condition label, per the study, means: roughly nine-day PBMC culture with coronavirus spike peptide pools or control peptides (ViraFEST assay). The ViraFEST assay, used in the study, expanded antigen-specific T cells with peptide pools and then identified the expanded clonotypes through TCR sequencing. The convalescent patients' positive SARS-CoV-2 PCR tests fell between March and December 2020, which was before the Alpha, Beta and Delta variants emerged in the United States. Each well held 1.5 million to 2.5 million PBMCs cultured with 10 ug/ml peptide pools in IMDM containing approximately 4.8% human AB serum and roughly 9.3 IU/ml IL-2. On days 3 and 7, half of the culture medium was replaced with fresh IL-2-containing medium. Once the cells had been in culture for roughly 11 days, the EasySep CD4+ T cell isolation kit was used to isolate CD4+ T cells by negative selection. Ficoll-Paque Plus gradient centrifugation was used to isolate PBMCs from whole blood, and the isolated PBMCs were then either used fresh or cryopreserved at -140C. Culture conditions were generally each tested in triplicate wells.

Study-wide conclusions, independent of this receptor: Among the post-vaccine SARS-CoV-2-reactive clones in convalescent patients, a median approximately 90% showed up only after vaccination, which suggests vaccine-specific priming. Only a relatively small number of convalescent patients were included in the study, and early timepoints following natural infection were not analyzed. The median number of SARS-CoV-2-reactive clonotypes rose from 20 to 25 after infection to roughly 40 after vaccination, but the change was not significant. Of the vaccine-specific clones found in convalescent patients, nearly all (304 of 307) were mono-reactive for SARS-CoV-2 spike instead of being cross-reactive with common cold coronaviruses.

The junction shows trimming of 3 bases on V and 4 bases on J, and the gene matches do not reach 4 bases of it. Its CDR3 holds 14 amino acids, cysteine through phenylalanine. Solely the CDR3 DNA is kept, with 42 bases framed from the first base. The CDR1 and CDR2 encoded by the germline V gene (reference sequence) are MNHEY and SMNVEV. The source material was CD4+ T cells from blood, cultured in vitro. The TCR comes from a human donor who had recovered from COVID-19. Recombination linked TRBV27 to TRBJ1-1; 8 junctional bases match TRBD1. The base sequence is TGTGCCAGCAGTTTGGACAGGGTGAGCACTGAAGCTTTCTTT. This sequence encodes CASSLDRVSTEAFF.